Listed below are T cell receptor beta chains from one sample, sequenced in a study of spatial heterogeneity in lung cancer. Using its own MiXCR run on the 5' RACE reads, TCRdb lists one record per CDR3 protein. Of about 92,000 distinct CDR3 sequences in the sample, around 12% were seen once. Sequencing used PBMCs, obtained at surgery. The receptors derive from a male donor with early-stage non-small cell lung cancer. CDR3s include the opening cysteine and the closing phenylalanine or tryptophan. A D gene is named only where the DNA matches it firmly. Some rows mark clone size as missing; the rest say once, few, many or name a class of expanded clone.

TGTGCCAGCAGTCAGGGGGCCACTGAAGCTTTCTTT	CASSQGATEAFF	TRBD1	TRBV28	TRBJ1-1	.
TGCGCCAGCAGCCGGGACGTTCAGCAGCCCCAGCATTTT	CASSRDVQQPQHF	.	TRBV5-1	TRBJ1-5	.
TGTGCCAGCAGCGACAGGGTTTTCATCGCCAATGAGCAGTTCTTC	CASSDRVFIANEQFF	TRBD1	TRBV12-3/TRBV12-4	TRBJ2-1	few
TGTGCCAGCAGCCGGGGTAGGAGGGAAGCTTTCTTT	CASSRGRREAFF	.	TRBV12-3/TRBV12-4	TRBJ1-1	.
TGCGCCAGCAGCGCAAGCGGTAGCTCCTACAATGAGCAGTTCTTC	CASSASGSSYNEQFF	.	TRBV5-1	TRBJ2-1	few
TGCAGCGCCGAAGGGTTCCTCTCGACCCAGTACTTC	CSAEGFLSTQYF	.	TRBV29-1	TRBJ2-5	few
TGCAGCACGACCGGGACAGGGGGATTAGGGGAAAAACTGTTTTTT	CSTTGTGGLGEKLFF	TRBD1	TRBV29-1	TRBJ1-4	.
TGTGCCAGCAGCCGAGATAAACAGGGCCGGAGCACAGATACGCAGTATTTT	CASSRDKQGRSTDTQYF	.	TRBV7-2	TRBJ2-3	.
TGTGCCACGTTGAGGAGCGGGGTAAACAATGAGCAGTTCTTC	CATLRSGVNNEQFF	TRBD2	TRBV6-5	TRBJ2-1	few
TGTGCCAGCAGATGGACAGGGAAAGAGACCCAGTACTTC	CASRWTGKETQYF	TRBD1	TRBV6-1	TRBJ2-5	.
TGTGCCACCGGGGCAGGCACTAGCGGGAGATCAGATACGCAGTATTTT	CATGAGTSGRSDTQYF	TRBD2	TRBV10-3	TRBJ2-3	many
TGTGCCAGCAGCTCTACTGGGGAGCAGTACTTC	CASSSTGEQYF	.	TRBV7-9	TRBJ2-7	few
TGTGCCAGCTTATCCGCGGGGGGTCGCCAAGAGACCCAGTACTTC	CASLSAGGRQETQYF	TRBD2	TRBV2	TRBJ2-5	.
TGCGCCAGCAGCTCTGCCATTAACACTGAAGCTTTCTTT	CASSSAINTEAFF	.	TRBV5-1	TRBJ1-1	few
TGCAGTGCTGGGAGCGGCTCTGAGCAGTTCTTC	CSAGSGSEQFF	.	TRBV20-1	TRBJ2-1	few
TGTGCCAGCAGCCCCCTGGGTCGGTCCTCTGGAAACACCATATATTTT	CASSPLGRSSGNTIYF	.	TRBV7-2	TRBJ1-3	few
TGTGCCAGCAGCTTAACGTCCCTCTCCTACGAGCAGTACTTC	CASSLTSLSYEQYF	.	TRBV7-3	TRBJ2-7	many
TGTGCCAGCACCCGGACAGGGTATGGCTACACCTTC	CASTRTGYGYTF	TRBD1	TRBV6-5	TRBJ1-2	few
TGTGCCAGCAATCTAGCGGGAGTTCGTGATGAGCAGTTCTTC	CASNLAGVRDEQFF	TRBD2	TRBV6-2/TRBV6-3	TRBJ2-1	few
TGTGCCAGCTCGTCGGGACTCTACTATGGCTACACCTTC	CASSSGLYYGYTF	.	TRBV18	TRBJ1-2	.
TGTGCCAGCAGCTTAACGAGAGTGGGCTCTGGGGCCAACGTCCTGACTTTC	CASSLTRVGSGANVLTF	.	TRBV7-3	TRBJ2-6	many
TGTGCCAGCAGCTCGCGCGCTGGGAGCAATCAGCCCCAGCATTTT	CASSSRAGSNQPQHF	.	TRBV7-2	TRBJ1-5	few
TGTGCCAGCAGCCAACACCAGGGCGGGAAGGGCTACACCTTC	CASSQHQGGKGYTF	.	TRBV3-1	TRBJ1-2	.
TGTGCCAGCAGTTTATGGGTACAGGCCGGCACTGAAGCTTTCTTT	CASSLWVQAGTEAFF	.	TRBV28	TRBJ1-1	few
TGTGCCAGCAGTATAACAGGGGGCCGGGAGAACACTGAAGCTTTCTTT	CASSITGGRENTEAFF	TRBD1	TRBV6-2/TRBV6-3	TRBJ1-1	many
TGTGCCAGCAGTCCCGTGGGGGGTCGTGGCGAGCAGTACTTC	CASSPVGGRGEQYF	.	TRBV12-3/TRBV12-4	TRBJ2-7	many
TGTGCCAGCAGCTTATCGGGAGATACGCAGTATTTT	CASSLSGDTQYF	.	TRBV7-9	TRBJ2-3	.
TGTGCCATCGGGCAGGGGGAAGCTGGGGCCAACGTCCTGACTTTC	CAIGQGEAGANVLTF	TRBD1	TRBV10-3	TRBJ2-6	many
TGTGCCAGCAGCTCGAAGACAGGCTCTGGGGCCAACGTCCTGACTTTC	CASSSKTGSGANVLTF	.	TRBV7-2	TRBJ2-6	.
TGCGCCAGCAGTTTTTCAGGGGAAAGCTACGAGCAGTACTTC	CASSFSGESYEQYF	.	TRBV5-1	TRBJ2-7	few